This note documents a single T cell receptor beta chain sequence. Antigen specificity is unknown. V was clipped by 5 bases and J by 6 bases; unmatched bases: 5. Germline V gene sequence: CDR1 MDHEN, CDR2 SYDVKM. The CDR3 is 14 residues long. This record belongs to a study of early T cells in non-severe SARS-CoV-2 infection. The overall study: The sequenced material was bulk RNA from unsorted whole blood, and its chains were unpaired.

Regarding the study as a whole: The matching step, a VDJdb search, favored anti-spike CD8 responses and missed private and CD4 specificities.

TCRdb re-derived calls from the 5' RACE reads in MiXCR, one entry per CDR3 protein. The sample has 25,000 to 35,000 distinct CDR3 sequences, around 6% seen once. This clonotype was obtained from an adult who was a healthcare worker with PCR-confirmed SARS-CoV-2 infection or an uninfected control (not recorded which). The specimen was whole blood. The chain combines TRBV28 with TRBJ2-1; 9 nucleotides align to TRBD1. Here the CDR3 reads CASSPDRGGNEQFF. The CDR3 DNA sequence: TGTGCCAGCAGTCCCGACAGGGGGGGCAATGAGCAGTTCTTC.